A selection of T cell receptor beta chains follows, all from one sample in a study of blood T cell repertoires in COVID-19. Produced via immunoSEQ multiplex PCR; TCRdb's table is partial and in-frame only. This table has roughly 65,000 clones, roughly 90% appearing once. The sequenced material came from peripheral blood. Source of these receptors: a man in his sixties with acute or convalescent COVID-19. Both conserved end residues are part of each CDR3. A D gene is named only where the DNA matches it firmly. Clone size, where shown, is once, few, many, or a class for clones that have expanded.

cdr3_length: 14
clone_size: -
d_call: TRBD1
j_call: TRBJ1-6
v_call: TRBV14
cdr3_aa: CASSLRQGHSPLHF
cdr3_nt: TGTGCCAGCAGCCTACGACAGGGGCATTCACCCCTCCACTTT

cdr3_length: 16
clone_size: -
d_call: -
j_call: TRBJ1-1
v_call: TRBV7-8
cdr3_aa: CASKLGTGPQNTEAFF
cdr3_nt: TGTGCCAGCAAATTGGGCACAGGTCCCCAGAACACTGAAGCTTTCTTT

cdr3_length: 18
clone_size: -
d_call: TRBD2
j_call: TRBJ2-3
v_call: TRBV7-9
cdr3_aa: CASSSAGGSGGLGDTQYF
cdr3_nt: TGTGCCAGCAGCTCTGCCGGAGGTAGCGGGGGGTTGGGAGATACGCAGTATTTT

cdr3_length: 14
clone_size: once
d_call: TRBD1
j_call: TRBJ1-1
v_call: TRBV6-6
cdr3_aa: CASSVQGASGEAFF
cdr3_nt: TGTGCCAGCAGCGTACAGGGGGCGAGTGGTGAAGCTTTCTTT

cdr3_length: 13
clone_size: -
d_call: -
j_call: TRBJ1-1
v_call: TRBV30
cdr3_aa: CACSTQVNTEAFF
cdr3_nt: TGTGCCTGCTCTACACAGGTGAACACTGAAGCTTTCTTT

cdr3_length: 16
clone_size: -
d_call: TRBD1
j_call: TRBJ1-2
v_call: TRBV27
cdr3_aa: CASSFFPLSGGGGYTF
cdr3_nt: TGTGCCAGCAGTTTCTTTCCATTGTCAGGGGGAGGAGGCTACACCTTC

cdr3_length: 14
clone_size: -
d_call: TRBD1
j_call: TRBJ1-2
v_call: TRBV6-6
cdr3_aa: CASRGTGRMYGYTF
cdr3_nt: TGTGCCAGTAGAGGGACAGGACGGATGTATGGCTACACCTTC

cdr3_length: 13
clone_size: once
d_call: -
j_call: TRBJ1-1
v_call: TRBV4-1
cdr3_aa: CASSQGSHTEAFF
cdr3_nt: TGCGCCAGCAGCCAGGGCTCTCACACTGAAGCTTTCTTT

cdr3_length: 15
clone_size: once
d_call: -
j_call: TRBJ1-1
v_call: TRBV6-5
cdr3_aa: CASSFIQQGSPEAFF
cdr3_nt: TGTGCCAGCAGCTTCATCCAACAGGGTTCGCCCGAAGCTTTCTTT

cdr3_length: 16
clone_size: once
d_call: TRBD1
j_call: TRBJ2-7
v_call: TRBV24-1
cdr3_aa: CATSVGARTGSYEQYF
cdr3_nt: TGTGCCACCAGTGTTGGCGCCAGGACAGGATCCTACGAGCAGTACTTC

cdr3_length: 15
clone_size: -
d_call: TRBD1
j_call: TRBJ1-5
v_call: TRBV7-9
cdr3_aa: CASSRGQGVNQPQHF
cdr3_nt: TGTGCCAGCAGCAGGGGACAGGGTGTCAATCAGCCCCAGCATTTT

cdr3_length: 12
clone_size: -
d_call: -
j_call: TRBJ1-1
v_call: TRBV12-3/TRBV12-4
cdr3_aa: CASSFRWSEAFF
cdr3_nt: TGTGCCAGCAGTTTTAGATGGTCTGAAGCTTTCTTT

cdr3_length: 18
clone_size: -
d_call: TRBD1
j_call: TRBJ1-2
v_call: TRBV6-1
cdr3_aa: CASSEYGTGWTGDYGYTF
cdr3_nt: TGTGCCAGCAGTGAATACGGGACAGGGTGGACGGGGGACTATGGCTACACCTTC

cdr3_length: 12
clone_size: -
d_call: -
j_call: TRBJ2-5
v_call: TRBV27
cdr3_aa: CASSPRGETQYF
cdr3_nt: TGTGCCAGCAGCCCCAGGGGAGAGACCCAGTACTTC

cdr3_length: 15
clone_size: -
d_call: TRBD2
j_call: TRBJ2-1
v_call: TRBV7-3
cdr3_aa: CASSPPGRGYNEQFF
cdr3_nt: TGTGCCAGCAGCCCCCCCGGGCGGGGGTACAATGAGCAGTTCTTC

cdr3_length: 13
clone_size: -
d_call: -
j_call: TRBJ2-7
v_call: TRBV9
cdr3_aa: CASSATGSYEQYF
cdr3_nt: TGTGCCAGCAGCGCGACGGGTAGCTACGAGCAGTACTTC

cdr3_length: 13
clone_size: -
d_call: TRBD1
j_call: TRBJ2-7
v_call: TRBV3-1/TRBV3-2
cdr3_aa: CASSRGQGSEQYF
cdr3_nt: TGTGCCAGCAGCCGGGGACAGGGAAGCGAGCAGTACTTC

cdr3_length: 16
clone_size: -
d_call: TRBD1
j_call: TRBJ1-2
v_call: TRBV19
cdr3_aa: CASSITGTGDFGGYTF
cdr3_nt: TGTGCCAGTAGTATCACCGGGACAGGGGATTTCGGTGGCTACACCTTC